This T cell receptor (beta chain) emerged from a study of identical twins. Template switching added a universal primer binding site, and final cDNA carried unique molecular identifiers. TCRdb analysed the 5' RACE reads with MiXCR anew, one entry per CDR3 protein. Among around 230,000 distinct CDR3 sequences listed, around 6.5% were seen once. This CDR3 comprises 14 residues. The V and J ends lost 6 bases and 2 bases respectively, with 11 bases between them. CDR1 is LNHDA, CDR2 SQIVND, per germline (reference sequence). The sample was also linked to a second study, of T cells expressing NK-cell markers. This second study notes: Dominant NKG2C+ clonotypes made up about 1.0-7.0% of CD8+ T cells in several donors.

The chain combines TRBV19 with TRBJ1-5; unclear D gene. The specimen sequenced was CD8+ T cells sorted from blood. The sequence was collected from a woman aged 18-29 years in good health. Here the CDR3 DNA reads TGTGCCAGTAGGGCGGGTTTCGGCAATCAGCCCCAGCATTTT. Protein product: CASRAGFGNQPQHF. The variable domain in full, completed from reference TRBV19 and TRBJ1-5, reads DGGITQSPKYLFRKEGQNVTLSCEQNLNHDAMYWYRQDPGQGLRLIYYSQIVNDFQKGDIAEGYSVSREKKESFPLTVTSAQKNPTAFYLCASRAGFGNQPQHFGDGTRLSIL.